Given below is one T cell receptor beta chain in context. The CDR3 spans 16 residues. The ends were cut back, 5 bases at V and 0 bases at J, with 14 bases in the middle. The data originate from a study of T-cell memory formation after mild COVID-19. TCRdb processed the 5' RACE reads anew with MiXCR; each CDR3 protein has one entry. The sample includes 400,000 or so distinct CDR3 sequences, 20% to 25% seen only once; the top ten take around an eighth. Material: PBMCs or a T cell subset sorted from them (not recorded which). This TCR came from an adult woman who had mild COVID-19 (a few samples of this study predate the infection). Cell type and time point are not known. This chain joins TRBV12-3 or TRBV12-4 and TRBJ1-3; a possible D gene is TRBD1 (5 bases). CDR3 sequence reads: CASSRETVHSGNTIYF. As DNA, the CDR3 is TGTGCCAGCAGTCGGGAGACAGTCCACTCTGGAAACACCATATATTTT.